This passage covers 18 T cell receptor beta chains from one sample sequenced in a study of CD8 T cells in Susac syndrome. Reverse transcription of roughly 0.5 to 1 ug RNA was carried out with random hexamers. MiXCR was run by TCRdb on the immunoSEQ multiplex PCR reads, yielding one entry per CDR3 protein. The sample holds more than 85,000 distinct CDR3 sequences, around 95% seen once. Sequencing was performed on CD4+ T cells from PBMCs. These receptors all come from a human donor in good health.

This clonotype was seen only a few times. V usage is TRBV5-5 and J usage is TRBJ2-6; 8 nucleotides match TRBD1. The V and J ends lost 4 bases and 2 bases, in that order; junction bases with no gene match: 2. In germline, CDR1 is SGHKS, CDR2 YYEKEE (reference sequence). The CDR3 is 15 residues long. CDR3 in amino acids: CASSPGGAGANVLTF. The CDR3 nucleotides are TGTGCCAGCAGCCCAGGGGGCGCTGGGGCCAACGTCCTGACTTTC. Full variable domain (missing parts from reference TRBV5-5 and TRBJ2-6): DAGVTQSPTHLIKTRGQQVTLRCSPISGHKSVSWYQQVLGQGPQFIFQYYEKEERGRGNFPDRFSARQFPNYSSELNVNALLLGDSALYLCASSPGGAGANVLTFGAGSRLTVL.

This sequence joins TRBV5-1 and TRBJ1-4; 10 bases map to TRBD1. With 0 bases clipped from V and 7 bases from J, the junction kept 6 bases outside the gene matches. Germline values: CDR1 SGHRS, CDR2 YFSETQ. This CDR3 spans 16 amino acids. CDR3 bases: TGCGCCAGCAGCTTGGCCCCCGGGACAGGGGTTGAAAAACTGTTTTTT. Its translation is CASSLAPGTGVEKLFF.

The chain links TRBV20-1 to TRBJ2-5; 10 bases agree with TRBD2. CDR3 length: 16 residues. CDR1 and CDR2 (germline): DFQATT, SNEGSKA (reference sequence). Trimming cost V 2 bases and J 3 bases; bases outside gene matches: 9. The CDR3 sequence is CSARRAPLAGEETQYF. The CDR3 DNA reads as TGCAGTGCTAGAAGGGCCCCTCTAGCGGGGGAAGAGACCCAGTACTTC.

The chain recombines TRBV12-3 or TRBV12-4 with TRBJ1-1; D possibly corresponds to TRBD1 (5 bases). Trimming pared 6 bases from V and 10 bases from J, leaving 21 bases between. The CDR3 has 14 amino acids. This CDR3 is CASSRNFGDGGAFF. DNA of the CDR3: TGTGCCAGCAGCCGCAACTTTGGGGACGGCGGAGCTTTCTTT.

Comment on this clonotype: A junction boundary mismatches the germline segment, possibly from a read error. The chain has TRBV9 and TRBJ2-1; tentatively, D is TRBD2 (5 bases). CDR3 length: 12 residues. Germline CDR1 reads SGDLS; CDR2 reads YYNGEE. CDR3: CASSLPDFPRVF. Here the CDR3 DNA reads TGTGCCAGCAGCCTCCCGGACTTCCCACGGGTCTTC.

This rearrangement joins TRBV20-1 to TRBJ2-3; D remains ambiguous. The germline CDR1 and CDR2 sequences are DFQATT and SNEGSKA (reference sequence). The CDR3 contains 11 residues. Trimming removed 2 bases from V and 3 bases from J, with 3 bases in between. The CDR3 DNA follows: TGCAGTGCTAGACAGACAGATACGCAGTATTTT. This sequence encodes CSARQTDTQYF.

The chain uses TRBV29-1 and TRBJ1-1, with a possible D match to TRBD1 (6 bases). V shed 3 bases and J shed 9 bases, with 14 bases lying between them. Germline-derived CDR1 and CDR2 are SQVTM and ANQGSEA. This CDR3 region has 12 residues. The CDR3 nucleotides are TGCAGCGTTGACGAAACAGGGAGGCAAGCTTTCTTT. As protein: CSVDETGRQAFF.

The rearrangement links TRBV4-1 to TRBJ2-7, with D unresolved. Trimming pared 1 base from V and 4 bases from J, leaving 11 bases between. The V gene's germline CDR1 is MGHRA and CDR2 YSYEKL. The CDR3 totals 14 residues. The CDR3 loop is CASSQGSQTYEQYF. The CDR3 DNA reads as TGCGCCAGCAGCCAAGGATCCCAAACTTACGAGCAGTACTTC.

The chain joins TRBV7-6 to TRBJ2-3; TRBD2 matches 11 bases. The V gene's germline CDR1 is SGHVS and CDR2 FNYEAQ. The length of the CDR3 is 19 residues. V lost 4 bases to trimming and J lost 3 bases; unmatched junction nucleotides: 15. CDR3 DNA: TGTGCCAGCAGCTACTCTACAGATCCGGGACTAGCGGATACAGATACGCAGTATTTT. Its protein is CASSYSTDPGLADTDTQYF.

This clonotype occurred once. V gene TRBV6-5 combines with J gene TRBJ2-5; D may be TRBD1 (6 bases). The CDR3 totals 15 residues. Germline loops: CDR1 MNHEY, CDR2 SVGAGI. The ends were cut back, 5 bases at V and 2 bases at J, with 15 bases in the middle. This CDR3 is CASSSDRKGQETQYF. The CDR3 DNA reads TGTGCCAGCAGTAGCGACAGGAAGGGACAAGAGACCCAGTACTTC.

CDR3 DNA: TGTGCCAGCAGCGTGGGGGAACAGGCCAGCGGGGGACCCAACTACGAGCAGTACTTC. It yields the protein CASSVGEQASGGPNYEQYF. The chain recombines TRBV7-4 with TRBJ2-7; 8 bases are shared with TRBD2. Unmatched junction bases numbered 21, after V lost 5 bases and J lost 3 bases. This CDR3 is 19 amino acids long. Germline V CDR1 and CDR2: SGHVT, SQSDAQ. Combining the CDR3 with reference TRBV7-4 and TRBJ2-7 gives the whole variable domain GAGVSQSPRYKVAKRGRDVALRCDSISGHVTLYWYRQTLGQGSEVLTYSQSDAQRDKSGRPSGRFSAERPERSVSTLKIQRTEQGDSAVYLCASSVGEQASGGPNYEQYFGPGTRLTVT.

The genes are TRBV18 and TRBJ2-1, with TRBD2 matching 9 bases. This CDR3 has 15 residues. Unmatched junction bases numbered 4, after V lost 2 bases and J lost 5 bases. Germline values: CDR1 KGHSH, CDR2 LQKENI. The CDR3 reads CASSPTRGGHNEQFF. Here the CDR3 DNA reads TGTGCCAGCTCACCAACGCGGGGGGGGCACAATGAGCAGTTCTTC.

The chain links TRBV6-5 to TRBJ2-6; 8 bases are a match to TRBD2. The CDR3 sequence is 17 residues long. The V gene's germline CDR1 is MNHEY and CDR2 SVGAGI. V shed 1 base and J 0 bases; nucleotides not matched to a gene: 2. This chain's CDR3 is CASSYFGGASGANVLTF. DNA for the CDR3: TGTGCCAGCAGTTACTTCGGGGGGGCCTCTGGGGCCAACGTCCTGACTTTC.

The gene calls are TRBV7-3 and TRBJ2-5; D is possibly TRBD1 or TRBD2 (5 bases each). Looked up from germline, CDR1 is SGHTA and CDR2 is FQGTGA. This CDR3 is 14 amino acids long. Trimming took 4 bases from V and 4 from J, leaving 13 bases between them. The CDR3 coding sequence is TGTGCCAGCAGCTCCCGGGGCGCCCGAGAGACCCAGTACTTC. It specifies CASSSRGARETQYF.

V and J are TRBV20-1 and TRBJ1-2; the match to TRBD1 covers 10 bases. The CDR3 has 15 residues. V shed 7 bases and J 8 bases; nucleotides not matched to a gene: 16. Germline lookup yields CDR1 DFQATT and CDR2 SNEGSKA (reference sequence). The CDR3 DNA is TGCAGTGTTCCTGGATTTCGGACAGGGGGGGAAGGCTACACCTTC. This codes for CSVPGFRTGGEGYTF.

This clonotype was found once. The chain carries TRBV5-1 and TRBJ1-5; possible D gene TRBD1, 5 bases. In germline, CDR1 is SGHRS, CDR2 YFSETQ. The V gene lost 2 bases and the J gene lost 7 bases, with 13 bases spanning the gap. This CDR3 has 14 amino acids. The CDR3 sequence: CASSLLPGTQPQHF. The CDR3, as DNA: TGCGCCAGCAGCTTACTCCCGGGGACCCAGCCCCAGCATTTT.

The chain links TRBV6-2 or TRBV6-3 to TRBJ2-7, with TRBD2 matching over 11 bases. J lost 3 bases, V lost 2 bases, and 6 bases had no gene match. Germline-derived CDR1 and CDR2 are MNHEY and SVGEGT. The CDR3 covers 16 residues. CDR3 loop: CASSYPGLAGLYEQYF. The CDR3, as DNA: TGTGCCAGCAGTTACCCAGGACTAGCGGGCCTCTACGAGCAGTACTTC.

The J gene is TRBJ2-3, the V gene TRBV19, with no clear D. Germline assignment: CDR1 LNHDA and CDR2 SQIVND (reference sequence). The V end lost 6 bases, the J end lost 3 bases, and 4 bases lay between the germline ends. This CDR3 contains 11 residues. CDR3: CASSQTDTQYF. CDR3 DNA: TGTGCCAGTAGCCAGACAGATACGCAGTATTTT.